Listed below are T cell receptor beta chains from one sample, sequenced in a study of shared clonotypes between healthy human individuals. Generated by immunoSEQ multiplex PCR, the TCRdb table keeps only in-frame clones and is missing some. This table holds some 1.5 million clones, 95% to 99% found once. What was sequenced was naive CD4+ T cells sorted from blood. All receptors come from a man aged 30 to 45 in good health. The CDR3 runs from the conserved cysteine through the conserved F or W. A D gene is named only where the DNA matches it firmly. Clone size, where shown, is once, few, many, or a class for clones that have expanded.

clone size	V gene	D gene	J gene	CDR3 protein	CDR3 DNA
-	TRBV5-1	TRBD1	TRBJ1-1	CASSLATGATEAFF	TGCGCCAGCAGCTTGGCGACAGGGGCCACTGAAGCTTTCTTT
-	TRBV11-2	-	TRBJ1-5	CASSLAGIGRPQHF	TGTGCCAGCAGCTTAGCAGGGATCGGGCGGCCCCAGCATTTT
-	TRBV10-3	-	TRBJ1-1	CAISESSWGTEAFF	TGTGCCATCAGTGAGTCGTCCTGGGGCACTGAAGCTTTCTTT
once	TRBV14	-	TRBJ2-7	CASSQDIRIDRSYEQYF	TGTGCCAGCAGCCAAGATATACGAATAGACCGCTCCTACGAGCAGTACTTC
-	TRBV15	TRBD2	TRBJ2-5	CATSRVAASGSQETQYF	TGTGCCACCAGCAGAGTAGCGGCTAGCGGGAGCCAAGAGACCCAGTACTTC
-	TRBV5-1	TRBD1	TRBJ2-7	CASSLARDSSYEQYF	TGCGCCAGCAGCTTAGCCCGGGACAGCTCCTACGAGCAGTACTTC
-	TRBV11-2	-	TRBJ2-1	CASSLGPTGRGQSNEQFF	TGTGCCAGCAGCTTAGGACCGACAGGGCGGGGGCAGTCCAATGAGCAGTTCTTC
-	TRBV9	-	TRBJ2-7	CASSVDPGRGEQYF	TGTGCCAGCAGCGTAGATCCAGGCCGGGGGGAGCAGTACTTC
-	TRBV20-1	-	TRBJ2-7	CSAWAAWGIFF	TGCAGTGCTTGGGCGGCCTGGGGTATTTTCTTC
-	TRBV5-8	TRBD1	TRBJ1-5	CASSKQGGSNQPQHF	TGTGCCAGCAGCAAGCAGGGGGGAAGCAATCAGCCCCAGCATTTT
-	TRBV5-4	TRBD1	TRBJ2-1	CASRHRSGQAGDEQFF	TGTGCCAGCAGACATCGATCGGGACAGGCAGGGGATGAGCAGTTCTTC
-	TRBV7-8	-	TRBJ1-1	CASSFEKVWTEAFF	TGTGCCAGCAGCTTTGAAAAGGTGTGGACTGAAGCTTTCTTT
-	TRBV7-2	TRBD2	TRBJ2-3	CASSLSQIAGGLRDTQYF	TGTGCCAGCAGCTTATCCCAAATAGCGGGAGGGCTCAGGGATACGCAGTATTTT
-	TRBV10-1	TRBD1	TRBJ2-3	CASSDRGLTDTQYF	TGCGCCAGCAGTGACAGGGGGCTTACAGATACGCAGTATTTT
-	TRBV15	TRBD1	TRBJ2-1	CATSFQGAPTEQFF	TGTGCCACCAGCTTCCAGGGGGCGCCGACTGAGCAGTTCTTC
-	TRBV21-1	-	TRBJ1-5	CASSPRGDMRFMQPQHF	TGTGCCAGCAGCCCTCGGGGAGACATGAGATTTATGCAGCCCCAGCATTTT
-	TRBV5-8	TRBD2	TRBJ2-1	CASSIASGSYNEQFF	TGTGCCAGCAGCATTGCTAGCGGGAGCTACAATGAGCAGTTCTTC
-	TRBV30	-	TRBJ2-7	CAWSVRIKSGQLYEQYF	TGTGCCTGGAGTGTACGAATAAAATCGGGTCAGCTCTACGAGCAGTACTTC
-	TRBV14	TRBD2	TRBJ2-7	CASSQDQFRQGGTYEQYF	TGTGCCAGCAGCCAAGATCAGTTCCGGCAGGGAGGGACCTACGAGCAGTACTTC
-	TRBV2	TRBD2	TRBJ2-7	CASSNPSGRQYEQYF	TGTGCCAGCAGTAACCCTAGCGGGAGGCAGTACGAGCAGTACTTC
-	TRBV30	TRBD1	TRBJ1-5	CAWKRGQGSNQPQHF	TGTGCCTGGAAAAGGGGACAGGGGAGCAATCAGCCCCAGCATTTT
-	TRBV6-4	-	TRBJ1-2	CASSDSSGTNYGYTF	TGTGCCAGCAGTGACTCGAGTGGGACAAACTATGGCTACACCTTC
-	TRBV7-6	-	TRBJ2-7	CASSLVAGSYEQYF	TGTGCCAGCAGCTTAGTGGCGGGGTCCTACGAGCAGTACTTC
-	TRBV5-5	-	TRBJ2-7	CASSLVQFIYEQYF	TGTGCCAGCAGCTTGGTTCAGTTCATCTACGAGCAGTACTTC
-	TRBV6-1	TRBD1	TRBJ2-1	CASSEAHRGPYNEQFF	TGTGCCAGCAGTGAAGCGCACAGGGGCCCCTACAATGAGCAGTTCTTC
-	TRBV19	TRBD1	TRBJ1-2	CASSGPRGTAPQLNYGYTF	TGTGCCAGTAGTGGCCCCCGAGGGACAGCCCCACAACTTAACTATGGCTACACCTTC
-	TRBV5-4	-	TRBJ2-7	CASSPRKRVGGITSYEQYF	TGTGCCAGCAGCCCCCGGAAGCGGGTAGGGGGGATAACGTCCTACGAGCAGTACTTC
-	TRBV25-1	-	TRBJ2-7	CASSLDISYEQYF	TGTGCCAGCAGTTTGGACATCTCCTACGAGCAGTACTTC
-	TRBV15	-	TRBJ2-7	CATSRDRAGTYEQYF	TGTGCCACCAGCAGAGATCGGGCAGGGACCTACGAGCAGTACTTC
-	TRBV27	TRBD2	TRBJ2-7	CASGPSGVSYEQYF	TGTGCCAGCGGTCCTAGCGGGGTCTCCTACGAGCAGTACTTC
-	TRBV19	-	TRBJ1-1	CASSILGLVNTEAFF	TGTGCCAGTAGTATTCTAGGGCTGGTGAACACTGAAGCTTTCTTT
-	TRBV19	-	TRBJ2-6	CASSLLTAFSALSGANVLTF	TGTGCCAGTAGCCTCCTGACAGCCTTCAGTGCTCTTTCTGGGGCCAACGTCCTGACTTTC
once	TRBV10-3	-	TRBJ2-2	CAISQVGELFF	TGTGCCATCAGTCAGGTTGGGGAGCTGTTTTTT